This T cell receptor (beta chain) was retrieved from a study of blood T cell repertoires in COVID-19. The CDR3 has 18 residues. Germline assignment: CDR1 SGHRS and CDR2 YFSETQ. The V gene end was trimmed by 0 bases and the J gene end by 0 bases; junction bases not matched to a gene: 7. Produced via immunoSEQ multiplex PCR; TCRdb's table is partial and in-frame only. This table has 14,000 to 15,000 clones, approximately 80% appearing once. The sample comprised peripheral blood. This TCR derives from a human donor in a cohort sampled during active COVID-19. The chain combines TRBV5-1 with TRBJ1-4; 8 bases line up with TRBD1. The CDR3 coding sequence is TGCGCCAGCAGCTTGGTCCCCGGGACAGGTTCAACTAATGAAAAACTGTTTTTT. This sequence encodes CASSLVPGTGSTNEKLFF.